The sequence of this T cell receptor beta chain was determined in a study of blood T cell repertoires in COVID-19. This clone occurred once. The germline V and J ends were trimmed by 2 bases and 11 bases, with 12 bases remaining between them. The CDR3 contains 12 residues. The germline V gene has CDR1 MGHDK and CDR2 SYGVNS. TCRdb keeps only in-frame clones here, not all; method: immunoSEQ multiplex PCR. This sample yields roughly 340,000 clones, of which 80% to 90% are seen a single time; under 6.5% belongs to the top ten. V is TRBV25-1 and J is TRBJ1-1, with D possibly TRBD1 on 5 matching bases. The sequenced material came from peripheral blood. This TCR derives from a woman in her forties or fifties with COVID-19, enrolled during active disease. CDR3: CASSEPQRGAFF. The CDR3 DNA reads TGTGCCAGCAGTGAACCCCAACGGGGGGCTTTCTTT.